This T cell receptor beta chain was identified during a study of blood T cell repertoires in COVID-19. Overall study: COVID-19 samples, acute and convalescent, were from the United States, Italy and Spain. T cells, B-cell-depleted T cells, or PBMCs supplied cDNA or gDNA.

Germline V lookup: CDR1 MNHEY, CDR2 SVGAGI. CDR3 length equals 15 residues. V lost 2 bases, J lost 7 bases, and 10 bases stayed unmatched. Per the original methods: The assay estimated nucleated cells by amplifying reference gene primers. TCRdb keeps only in-frame clones here, not all; method: immunoSEQ multiplex PCR. The V and J calls and clone size were taken over from that table, and D and trimming were inferred from the DNA. This sample has some 98,000 clones; approximately 84% occur once, and the top ten carry around 9.3%. The V call is TRBV6-5, the J call TRBJ1-1; TRBD1 agrees at 7 bases. This receptor was identified in an older man with acute or convalescent COVID-19. The sample was peripheral blood. The CDR3 protein is CASSYPDRPRSEAFF. As DNA, the CDR3 is TGTGCCAGCAGTTACCCGGACAGGCCCCGTAGTGAAGCTTTCTTT.